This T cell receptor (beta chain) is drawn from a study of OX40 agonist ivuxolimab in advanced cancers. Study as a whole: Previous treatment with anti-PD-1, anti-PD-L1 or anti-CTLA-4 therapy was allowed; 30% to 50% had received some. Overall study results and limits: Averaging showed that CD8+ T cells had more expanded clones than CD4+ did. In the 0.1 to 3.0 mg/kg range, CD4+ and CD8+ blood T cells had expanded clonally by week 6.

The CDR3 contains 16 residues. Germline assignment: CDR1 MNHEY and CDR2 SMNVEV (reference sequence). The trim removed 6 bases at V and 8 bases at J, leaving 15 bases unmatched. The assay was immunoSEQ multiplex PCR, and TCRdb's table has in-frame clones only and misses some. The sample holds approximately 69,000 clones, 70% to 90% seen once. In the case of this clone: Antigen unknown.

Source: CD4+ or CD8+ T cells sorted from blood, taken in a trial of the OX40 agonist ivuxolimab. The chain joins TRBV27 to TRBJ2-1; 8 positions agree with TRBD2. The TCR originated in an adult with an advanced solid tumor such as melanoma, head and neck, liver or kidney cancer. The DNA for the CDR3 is TGTGCCAGCAGCAGCTGGGGACTAGGACTTGGTGATGAGCAGTTCTTC. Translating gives CASSSWGLGLGDEQFF.